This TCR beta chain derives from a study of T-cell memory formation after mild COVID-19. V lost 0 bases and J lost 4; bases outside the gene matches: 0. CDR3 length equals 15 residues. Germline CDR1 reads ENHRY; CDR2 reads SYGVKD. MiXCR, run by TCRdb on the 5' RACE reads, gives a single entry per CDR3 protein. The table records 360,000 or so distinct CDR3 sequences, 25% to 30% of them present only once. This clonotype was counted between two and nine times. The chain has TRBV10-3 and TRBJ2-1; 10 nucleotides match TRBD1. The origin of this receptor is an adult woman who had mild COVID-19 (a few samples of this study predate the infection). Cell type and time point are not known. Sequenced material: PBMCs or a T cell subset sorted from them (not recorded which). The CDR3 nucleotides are TGTGCCATCAGTGAGTCGGACAGGGGGTACAATGAGCAGTTCTTC. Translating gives CAISESDRGYNEQFF.